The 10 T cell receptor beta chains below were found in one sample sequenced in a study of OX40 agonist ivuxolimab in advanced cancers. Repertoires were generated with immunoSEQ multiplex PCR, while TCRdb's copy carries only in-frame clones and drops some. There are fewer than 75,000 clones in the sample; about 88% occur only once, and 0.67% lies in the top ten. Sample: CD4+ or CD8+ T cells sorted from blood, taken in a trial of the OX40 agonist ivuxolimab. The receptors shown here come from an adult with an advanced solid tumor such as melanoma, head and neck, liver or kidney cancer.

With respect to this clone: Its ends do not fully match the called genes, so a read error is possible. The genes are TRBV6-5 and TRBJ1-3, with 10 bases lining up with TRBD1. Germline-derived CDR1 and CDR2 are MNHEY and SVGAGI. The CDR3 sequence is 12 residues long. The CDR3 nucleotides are TGTGCCAGCAGTGCTAAAGATCGGGACAGGGGTTTT. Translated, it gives CASSAKDRDRGF.

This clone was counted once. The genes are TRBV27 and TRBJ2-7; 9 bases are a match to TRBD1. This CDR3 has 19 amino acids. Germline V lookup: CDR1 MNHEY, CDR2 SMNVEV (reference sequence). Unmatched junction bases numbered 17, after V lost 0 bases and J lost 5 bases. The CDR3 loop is CASSLSLSSATGGDHEQYF. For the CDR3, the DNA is TGTGCCAGCAGTTTATCGTTGTCGAGCGCGACAGGGGGAGACCACGAGCAGTACTTC.

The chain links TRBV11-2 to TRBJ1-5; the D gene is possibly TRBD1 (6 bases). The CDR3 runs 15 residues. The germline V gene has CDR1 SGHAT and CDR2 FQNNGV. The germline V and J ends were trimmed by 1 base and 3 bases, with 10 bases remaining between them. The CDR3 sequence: CASSLGTALNQPQHF. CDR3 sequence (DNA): TGTGCCAGCAGCTTAGGGACAGCTCTCAATCAGCCCCAGCATTTT.

As DNA, the CDR3 is TGCGCCAGCAGTGCTGGGGGGCCTGGGGCCAACGTCCTGACTTTC. As protein: CASSAGGPGANVLTF. V and J are TRBV10-2 and TRBJ2-6; D tentatively fits TRBD1 or TRBD2 (6 bases each). V was cut by 4 bases and J by 2 bases, with 9 bases left in between. The CDR3 is 15 residues long. The germline V gene has CDR1 WSHSY and CDR2 SAAADI.

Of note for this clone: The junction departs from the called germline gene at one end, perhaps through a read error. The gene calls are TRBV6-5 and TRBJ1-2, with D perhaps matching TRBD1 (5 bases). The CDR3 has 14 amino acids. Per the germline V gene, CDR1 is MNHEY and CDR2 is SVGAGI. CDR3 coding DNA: TGTGCCAGCCTTAAAAAGGGGTACAACTATGGCCACACCTTC. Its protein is CASLKKGYNYGHTF.

CDR3 nucleotide sequence: TGTGCCAGCAGCTTAGTCCAGGGTCCAAATGAAAAACTGTTTTTT. It is translated as CASSLVQGPNEKLFF. The rearrangement links TRBV11-2 to TRBJ1-4; possibly TRBD1 for D (5 bases). The germline gives CDR1 SGHAT, CDR2 FQNNGV. The ends were cut back, 1 base at V and 5 bases at J, with 11 bases in the middle. CDR3 length equals 15 residues.

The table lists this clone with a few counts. Here the CDR3 reads CASSLIPDRAYGYTF. Written as DNA, the CDR3 is TGTGCCAGCAGCTTGATCCCCGACAGGGCCTATGGCTACACCTTC. V usage is TRBV5-8 and J usage is TRBJ1-2; 7 bases are a match to TRBD1. The CDR3 extends over 15 amino acids. Germline CDR1 is SGHTS and CDR2 is YDEGEE. J was trimmed by 4 bases and V by 1 base; bases with no gene match: 7.

CDR3 residues: CASSMSGQLNTEAFF. DNA of the CDR3: TGTGCCAGCAGCATGTCGGGACAGCTGAACACTGAAGCTTTCTTT. The chain couples TRBV11-3 to TRBJ1-1, with 7 bases fitting TRBD1. With 5 bases clipped from V and 0 bases from J, the junction kept 6 bases outside the gene matches. The germline V gene encodes CDR1 SGHNT and CDR2 YENEEA. CDR3 length: 15 residues.

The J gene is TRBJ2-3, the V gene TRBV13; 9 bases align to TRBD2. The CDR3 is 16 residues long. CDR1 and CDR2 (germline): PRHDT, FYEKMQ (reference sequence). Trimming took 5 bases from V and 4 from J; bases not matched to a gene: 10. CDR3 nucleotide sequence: TGTGCCAGCAGCGAAAGCGGGAGGCATAAGGCAGATACGCAGTATTTT. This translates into CASSESGRHKADTQYF.

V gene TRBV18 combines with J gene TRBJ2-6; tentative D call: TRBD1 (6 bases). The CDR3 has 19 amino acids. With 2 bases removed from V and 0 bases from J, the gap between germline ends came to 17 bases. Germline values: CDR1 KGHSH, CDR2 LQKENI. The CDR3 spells CASSPAWDTYHSGANVLTF. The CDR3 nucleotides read TGTGCCAGCTCACCAGCTTGGGACACGTACCACTCTGGGGCCAACGTCCTGACTTTC.